This record looks at one T cell receptor beta chain sequence and its context. Its specificity is not known. The sample comes from a study of OX40 agonist ivuxolimab in advanced cancers. General observations from the study: Among some nonresponders, normalized T-cell clonal expansion was also low.

The CDR3 is 13 amino acids. The trim removed 3 bases at V and 6 bases at J, leaving 0 bases unmatched. In germline, CDR1 is MDHEN, CDR2 SYDVKM. Data came from immunoSEQ multiplex PCR; TCRdb stores just in-frame clones and leaves some out. The sample has around 26,000 clones; about 80% are singletons. The source was CD4+ or CD8+ T cells sorted from blood, collected in a trial of the OX40 agonist ivuxolimab. The rearrangement links TRBV28 to TRBJ2-2; 8 bases match TRBD1. The sequence derives from an adult with an advanced solid tumor such as melanoma, head and neck, liver or kidney cancer. The CDR3 protein is CASSFRGPGELFF. CDR3 nucleotides: TGTGCCAGCAGTTTCAGGGGGCCCGGGGAGCTGTTTTTT.